Below are 7 T cell receptor beta chains sequenced from a single sample in a study of T cell repertoires in cytomegalovirus infection. In TCRdb, the reads were re-called with MiXCR into one record per CDR3 protein. The sample yields around 740,000 distinct CDR3 sequences, 35% to 40% seen once. The sample consisted of PBMCs. The receptors here all came from a human donor in good health (CMV status not recorded). Some clones in this sample may be carry-over from other donors' samples.

This clonotype was recorded a few times. The chain combines TRBV19 with TRBJ2-1; 14 bases are a match to TRBD2. Looked up from germline, CDR1 is LNHDA and CDR2 is SQIVND (reference sequence). J gave up 7 bases and V 4 bases, and 6 bases lay outside the gene matches. This CDR3 is built from 16 residues. As DNA, the CDR3 is TGTGCCAGTAGTACTCGACTAGCGGGAGGGGGAAATGAGCAGTTCTTC. Its translation: CASSTRLAGGGNEQFF.

The chain carries TRBV28 and TRBJ2-7; TRBD2 matches at 11 bases. With V trimmed by 5 bases and J by 6 bases, 6 bases remained unmatched. The CDR3 totals 14 residues. The germline V gene has CDR1 MDHEN and CDR2 SYDVKM. This chain's CDR3 is CASSTILAGVEQYF. In DNA, the CDR3 is TGTGCCAGCAGTACCATACTAGCGGGGGTCGAGCAGTACTTC.

A few counts support this clonotype. This rearrangement joins TRBV11-2 to TRBJ1-1; D is unresolved. Germline assignment: CDR1 SGHAT and CDR2 FQNNGV. V gave up 5 bases and J gave up 5 bases, with 18 bases separating them. The CDR3 totals 15 residues. CDR3 protein: CASSLPAGIGTEAFF. CDR3 nucleotide sequence: TGTGCCAGCAGCCTCCCTGCTGGGATAGGGACTGAAGCTTTCTTT. Full variable domain (rest looked up from reference TRBV11-2 and TRBJ1-1): EAGVAQSPRYKIIEKRQSVAFWCNPISGHATLYWYQQILGQGPKLLIQFQNNGVVDDSQLPKDRFSAERLKGVDSTLKIQPAKLEDSAVYLCASSLPAGIGTEAFFGQGTRLTVV.

This clonotype was found a few times. This chain joins TRBV12-3 or TRBV12-4 and TRBJ1-3, with unresolved D. The V and J ends lost 3 bases and 0 bases respectively, with 6 bases between them. This CDR3 comprises 14 residues. The chain's CDR3 is CASSLSSSGNTIYF. DNA of the CDR3: TGTGCCAGCAGTTTGTCCAGCTCTGGAAACACCATATATTTT.

This clonotype was picked up a small number of times. The chain recombines TRBV4-1 with TRBJ2-1, with a tentative D call TRBD2 (5 bases). This CDR3 region has 16 residues. V was shortened by 1 base and J by 6 bases, with 16 bases between the two germline ends. CDR1 is MGHRA, CDR2 YSYEKL, per germline. The CDR3 sequence: CASSQVGWERVNEQFF. CDR3 bases: TGCGCCAGCAGCCAAGTGGGGTGGGAGAGGGTCAATGAGCAGTTCTTC.

V gene TRBV28 combines with J gene TRBJ1-2; D is undetermined. Germline V gives CDR1 MDHEN, CDR2 SYDVKM. CDR3 length: 14 amino acids. The germline V and J ends were trimmed by 4 bases and 2 bases, with 11 bases remaining between them. Written as DNA, the CDR3 is TGTGCCAGCAGTTCCGGGGTAGTCAACTATGGCTACACCTTC. It yields the protein CASSSGVVNYGYTF.

V and J are TRBV28 and TRBJ2-1, with TRBD2 matching 7 bases. The CDR3 extends over 15 amino acids. CDR1 and CDR2 (germline): MDHEN, SYDVKM. Trimming at V came to 2 bases and at J to 3 bases, leaving 4 bases not matched to a gene. CDR3 residues: CASSLISGNYNEQFF. CDR3 DNA sequence: TGTGCCAGCAGTTTAATAAGCGGGAACTACAATGAGCAGTTCTTC. Full variable domain (outside the CDR3, taken from reference TRBV28 and TRBJ2-1): DVKVTQSSRYLVKRTGEKVFLECVQDMDHENMFWYRQDPGLGLRLIYFSYDVKMKEKGDIPEGYSVSREKKERFSLILESASTNQTSMYLCASSLISGNYNEQFFGPGTRLTVL.